The present T cell receptor (beta chain) was sequenced within a study of Ad26.COV2.S vaccination and SARS-CoV-2 variants (dated by TCRdb to the early 2020s). About the full investigation: Vaccine-arm donors came from COV1001, a multicentre, randomized, double-blind, placebo-controlled phase I-IIa trial of Ad26.COV2.S in healthy adults. Ad26.COV2.S was given intramuscularly at 5x10^10 or 1x10^11 viral particles, as a single shot or as two shots 56 days apart. TCRbeta repertoire sequencing served as the tool for gauging how specific and how broad the SARS-CoV-2-reactive T cell receptors were following Ad26.COV2.S vaccination. A total of approximately 30 samples were included in the TCR-sequenced set, comprising around 19 Ad26.COV2.S vaccine recipients, 5 placebo recipients and 8 SARS-CoV-2 convalescent individuals. Participants in the trial were split at random into five groups of five each, receiving low-dose or high-dose Ad26.COV2.S once or twice, or else placebo on both occasions. Investigators remained blinded to trial group allocation during experiments and outcome assessment. Points the paper makes about the study in general: Comparable non-spike TCR breadth was observed between vaccine and placebo recipients, consistent with only spike being contained in the vaccine. Comparing responses between vaccine doses or regimens was not something the study was powered to do. It was noted by the authors that total T cell responses may have been underestimated by the TCR breadth and depth analyses. Spike-specific TCR breadth was higher in Ad26.COV2.S recipients than in placebo recipients (P = 0.0014). After vaccination, substantial breadth of spike-specific CD8+ and CD4+ T cell responses was reported.

What this sample's treatment or condition label stands for: about 20 received Ad26.COV2.S at low or high dose, single or two shots; about 5 received placebo; per-sample allocation not given. Repertoires of vaccine and placebo recipients were sequenced from samples taken on day 63 after the first injection. In Cohort 1b, 25 to 30 adults aged 18-55 years were enrolled at a single site in Boston, USA, between 29 July and 7 August 2020. Ad26.COV2.S was a replication-incompetent adenovirus type 26 vector expressing a prefusion-stabilized SARS-CoV-2 spike protein from the original Wuhan strain. Remarks on this clone: No cognate antigen has been identified for it. The record has no base qualities; no much larger clone is one base away.

The immunoSEQ Assay was used to sequence TCRbeta CDR3 regions. After extraction, genomic DNA underwent amplification by bias-controlled multiplex PCR, followed by high-throughput sequencing. As for how the authors treated the data: To quantify the absolute abundance of every unique TCRbeta CDR3 region, sequences were collapsed and filtered. T cell fraction was estimated by normalizing TCRbeta template counts to usable DNA, which was measured by amplifying reference genes present in all nucleated cells. Repertoire TCRs were annotated as SARS-CoV-2-specific when V gene, CDR3 amino acid sequence and J gene were exactly matched to a known reactive TCR set. The reference SARS-CoV-2 TCR set was derived from MIRA and filtered for enrichment in COVID-19-positive ImmuneCODE repertoires, a step that removed public or cross-reactive TCRs. Drawing on the MIRA antigens, annotated TCRs were analysed further at the level of specific ORF or position within ORF. Breadth was defined as the number of annotated unique rearrangements divided by the total number of unique productive rearrangements, and depth was defined as the summed frequency of the annotated unique rearrangements. Two-sided Wilcoxon rank-sum tests were applied when comparing TCR breadth between groups. This immuneACCESS table, as held by TCRdb, lists in-frame sequences with V and J called but not all clones. Of the missing ones, under half trace to an unresolved V gene in checked studies; the others have no known cause. Clone size and V and J calls were adopted from that table, with D and trimming inferred from the DNA. In this sample the table shows about 250,000 clones, roughly 89% of which occur a single time. Just under 3% of the sample rests with the top ten.

Specimen: peripheral blood, collected in a trial of Ad26.COV2.S vaccine versus placebo. The receptor was derived from a person between 18 and 65 years old who received the Ad26.COV2.S COVID-19 vaccine or a placebo.

DNA sequence: TGTGCCAGCAGTTACGTAGAGAATGAGCAGTTCTTC. Its protein is CASSYVENEQFF. The sequence joins TRBV6-2 or TRBV6-3 to TRBJ2-1, with the D gene not clear enough to name. The CDR3 spans 12 residues, from the cysteine through the phenylalanine. The read is trimmed to its CDR3 DNA, 36 bases read in frame from base 1. CDR1 and CDR2 are read off the germline V gene as MNHEY and SVGEGT. A distance of 6 bases separates the germline ends of V and J, which lose 2 bases and 7 bases respectively.